These T cell receptor beta chains were read from a single sample in a study of T cells in narcolepsy. Clones were sequenced by immunoSEQ multiplex PCR, and TCRdb holds only the in-frame ones, with some missing. The sample holds tens of thousands of clones, about four fifths seen once. The sequenced material came from memory (CD45RA-) CD4+ T cells from blood. These receptors were collected from a human donor in good health. Both conserved end residues are part of each CDR3. A D gene is named only where the DNA matches it firmly. Expanded clones are given a class, and other clones once, few, many or no size at all.

v_call,d_call,j_call,clone_size,cdr3_aa,cdr3_nt
TRBV6-5,NA,TRBJ2-2,NA,CASSPTRTGELFF,TGTGCCAGCAGCCCCACCCGAACCGGGGAGCTGTTTTTT
TRBV6-6,TRBD1,TRBJ2-2,NA,CASKETGGAHTGELFF,TGTGCCAGCAAGGAAACAGGGGGCGCTCACACCGGGGAGCTGTTTTTT
TRBV4-3,TRBD2,TRBJ2-7,NA,CASSQGLAGAREQYF,TGCGCCAGCAGCCAAGGGCTAGCGGGGGCCCGGGAGCAGTACTTC
TRBV10-1,NA,TRBJ1-3,NA,CASSESGQKNTIYF,TGCGCCAGCAGTGAGTCCGGACAGAAAAACACCATATATTTT
TRBV28,NA,TRBJ1-1,NA,CATATGREAFF,TGTGCCACCGCTACCGGGCGTGAAGCTTTCTTT
TRBV7-2,NA,TRBJ2-1,NA,CASSLPVENEQFF,TGTGCCAGCAGTTTACCGGTCGAAAACGAGCAGTTCTTC
TRBV7-9,TRBD1,TRBJ1-1,NA,CASSRQGMGNTEAFF,TGTGCCAGCAGCCGACAGGGGATGGGGAACACTGAAGCTTTCTTT
TRBV12-5,NA,TRBJ2-1,NA,CASGLGTLKSDEQFF,TGTGCTAGTGGTTTGGGAACCTTGAAGTCCGATGAGCAGTTCTTC
TRBV6-1,NA,TRBJ1-1,few,CASSERAAGSEAFF,TGTGCCAGCAGTGAACGGGCAGCAGGGTCTGAAGCTTTCTTT
TRBV5-4,NA,TRBJ1-5,few,CASSLGGDQPQHF,TGTGCCAGCAGCCTTGGGGGAGATCAGCCCCAGCATTTT
TRBV27,NA,TRBJ2-5,NA,CASSLGVGTSRETQYF,TGTGCCAGCAGTTTAGGCGTCGGCACTTCCAGGGAGACCCAGTACTTC
TRBV28,NA,TRBJ2-1,few,CASSLSPALGNEQFF,TGTGCCAGCAGTTTATCCCCCGCTTTGGGCAATGAGCAGTTCTTC
TRBV10-2,NA,TRBJ1-3,NA,CASSQRLGGNTIYF,TGCGCCAGCAGTCAGCGTCTGGGAGGAAACACCATATATTTT
TRBV7-8,NA,TRBJ1-5,NA,CASSLGYGQPQHF,TGTGCCAGCAGCTTAGGGTACGGGCAGCCCCAGCATTTT
TRBV7-7,NA,TRBJ2-1,NA,CASSRLASPSGEQFF,TGTGCTAGCAGTCGACTCGCCTCACCCTCTGGTGAGCAGTTCTTC
TRBV5-1,TRBD2,TRBJ2-3,NA,CASTDLRGATDTQYF,TGCGCCAGCACCGACTTGCGGGGGGCAACAGATACGCAGTATTTT
TRBV11-3,TRBD1,TRBJ2-1,NA,CASSLVTGQRQFF,TGTGCCAGCAGCTTAGTAACGGGACAGCGGCAGTTCTTC
TRBV19,NA,TRBJ1-2,few,CASSPGPGAVYGYTF,TGTGCCAGTAGCCCTGGGCCGGGGGCAGTCTATGGCTACACCTTC
TRBV6-1,NA,TRBJ1-1,NA,CASGLGRGTEAFF,TGTGCCAGCGGGTTGGGGAGAGGCACTGAAGCTTTCTTT
TRBV7-9,TRBD2,TRBJ2-1,NA,CASSLSSGRAHEQFF,TGTGCCAGCAGCTTAAGTAGCGGGAGGGCCCATGAGCAGTTCTTC
TRBV19,NA,TRBJ1-3,few,CASSTDGNTIYF,TGTGCCAGTAGTACGGACGGAAACACCATATATTTT
TRBV19,NA,TRBJ1-2,NA,CASRPGQTFGYTF,TGTGCCAGTAGACCCGGACAGACCTTTGGCTACACCTTC
TRBV5-5,NA,TRBJ2-3,once,CASSLDGTSTDTQYF,TGTGCCAGCAGCTTGGACGGCACCAGCACAGATACGCAGTATTTT
TRBV7-9,NA,TRBJ2-7,NA,CASSLLGAGEQYF,TGTGCCAGCAGCTTATTGGGGGCCGGCGAGCAGTACTTC
TRBV7-2,NA,TRBJ1-2,NA,CASSLDSPYGYTF,TGTGCCAGCAGCTTAGACAGTCCCTATGGCTACACCTTC
TRBV7-8,TRBD1,TRBJ2-1,NA,CASERGQAATLGNEQFF,TGTGCCAGCGAGAGGGGGCAGGCGGCCACTTTGGGCAATGAGCAGTTCTTC
TRBV9,NA,TRBJ2-3,NA,CASSVGDYRTDTQYF,TGTGCCAGCAGCGTAGGTGATTACCGCACAGATACGCAGTATTTT
TRBV4-1,NA,TRBJ2-2,NA,CASSQVPVGGANTGELFF,TGCGCCAGCAGCCAAGTTCCGGTGGGGGGAGCGAACACCGGGGAGCTGTTTTTT
TRBV5-1,TRBD2,TRBJ2-1,NA,CASSSQSGIRSRGLYNEQFF,TGCGCCAGCAGCTCGCAAAGCGGGATCCGGTCCCGGGGATTATACAATGAGCAGTTCTTC
TRBV6-1,NA,TRBJ2-7,once,CASSELGEQYF,TGTGCCAGCAGTGAATTGGGTGAACAGTACTTC
TRBV9,TRBD2,TRBJ2-1,NA,CASSPHGTSGTGEQFF,TGTGCCAGCAGCCCGCATGGGACTAGCGGGACGGGTGAGCAGTTCTTC
TRBV6-5,NA,TRBJ1-4,NA,CASSRDATNEKLFF,TGTGCCAGCAGCAGAGACGCAACTAATGAAAAACTGTTTTTT
TRBV6-6,NA,TRBJ2-5,NA,CASSYITETQYF,TGTGCCAGCAGTTACATTACAGAGACCCAGTACTTC
TRBV5-5,NA,TRBJ2-5,NA,CASSFGSGGETQYF,TGTGCCAGCAGCTTTGGGTCAGGCGGAGAGACCCAGTACTTC
TRBV6-1,NA,TRBJ1-1,NA,CASRRGGGTEAFF,TGTGCCAGCCGCCGGGGTGGGGGCACTGAAGCTTTCTTT
TRBV28,TRBD1,TRBJ1-1,NA,CASSRDREENTEAFF,TGTGCCAGCAGTCGGGACAGGGAGGAAAACACTGAAGCTTTCTTT
TRBV7-3,TRBD2,TRBJ2-3,once,CASSLTSGRKDTQYF,TGTGCCAGCAGCTTGACTAGCGGGAGGAAGGATACGCAGTATTTT
TRBV30,NA,TRBJ2-5,NA,CAWSAQDETDF,TGTGCCTGGAGTGCCCAGGACGAGACGGACTTC
TRBV30,TRBD1,TRBJ2-7,NA,CAWTTTGGLYEQYF,TGTGCCTGGACCACGACAGGGGGCTTGTACGAGCAGTACTTC
TRBV5-6,NA,TRBJ2-7,NA,CASSPPAGTYEQYF,TGTGCCAGCAGCCCACCGGCCGGCACCTACGAGCAGTACTTC